Sequencing of this TCR beta chain was carried out in a study of T cell changes during pregnancy in multiple sclerosis. The CDR3 has 15 amino acids. Germline CDR1 SEHNR, CDR2 FQNEAQ (reference sequence). V was pared by 5 bases and J by 9 bases, with 15 bases of the junction left unmatched. Method: immunoSEQ multiplex PCR; TCRdb's copy keeps in-frame clones and lacks some. Counted here are 70,000 to 95,000 clones, about 92% occurring once; the ten biggest clones make up over 2%. The sample consisted of peripheral blood, taken in the second trimester of pregnancy. The chain is built from TRBV7-9 and TRBJ1-2; the match to TRBD1 covers 7 bases. The TCR was taken from a female donor in good health, enrolled as a control in a pregnancy study. In nucleotides, the CDR3 is TGTGCCAGCAGCCCAGGGGGGTCAAATTCAGTGAGCTACACCTTC. Translating it yields CASSPGGSNSVSYTF.